This T cell receptor (beta chain) was sequenced in a study of shared clonotypes between healthy human individuals. This clone was seen only a few times. The healthy adult donors were HIV-negative and reported no recent acute infections or vaccinations. Under the authors' procedure: Junction-only sequences without quality scores came from ImmunoSEQ, so filtering differed. Some clones are missing from TCRdb's copy, which holds only in-frame ones; the method was immunoSEQ multiplex PCR. That table supplies the V and J calls and clone size; D and trimming were determined from the DNA. The repertoire holds some 1,100,000 clones, with around 78% as singletons. The CDR3 is 16 amino acids.

V usage is TRBV21-1 and J usage is TRBJ2-7; the table's D call TRBD2 went unverified against the DNA. TRBV21-1 is tagged as a pseudogene. The sequence came from a man between 18 and 35 years old in good health. Some clones in this sample may be carry-over from other donors' samples. The specimen sequenced was memory CD4+ T cells from PBMCs. Regarding subset: CD45RA-negative fraction. CDR3 region: CASSEALAATTYEQYF. The CDR3 DNA sequence: TGTGCCAGCAGCGAAGCCCTAGCGGCAACGACCTACGAGCAGTACTTC.